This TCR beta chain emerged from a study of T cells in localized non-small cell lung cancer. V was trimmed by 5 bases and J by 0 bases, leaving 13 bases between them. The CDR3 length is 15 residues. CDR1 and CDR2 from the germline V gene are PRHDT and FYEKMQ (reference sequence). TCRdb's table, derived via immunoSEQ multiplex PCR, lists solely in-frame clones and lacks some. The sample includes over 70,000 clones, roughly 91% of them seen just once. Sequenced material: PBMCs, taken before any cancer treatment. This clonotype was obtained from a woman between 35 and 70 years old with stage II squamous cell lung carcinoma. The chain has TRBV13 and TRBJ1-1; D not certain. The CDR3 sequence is CASSPHGVLNTEAFF. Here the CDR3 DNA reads TGTGCCAGCAGCCCCCATGGGGTTCTGAACACTGAAGCTTTCTTT.